The 5 T cell receptor delta chains below come from one sample, sequenced in a study of Vδ1+ human thymocytes (dated 2018 in TCRdb). Paper-wide results and their limitations: Unlike the oligoclonal repertoires in peripheral blood, the thymic TRG and TRD repertoires appeared highly polyclonal, with Gaussian CDR3 length distributions.

Sequencing took place on an Illumina MiSeq. RNA extraction was carried out with the RNeasy mini kit, and reverse transcription was then done using Superscript III. CDR3 amplicons were produced by multiplex PCR using pooled V-gene forward primers and a constant-region reverse primer with Illumina adaptor overhangs. Via CATT, TCRdb reprocessed the public reads, and rows with identical DNA were then joined. The table for this sample lists tens of thousands of delta-chain clones; around 15% of them were counted only once. Over 0.35% of the sample belongs to the ten largest clones. These TCRs' antigens remain unknown. Sequences were obtained from Vdelta1+ gamma-delta thymocytes from the thymus. In light of the paper, this sample's cell subset or site label describes: FACS-sorted CD3+ TCRalphabeta- TCRVdelta1+ TCRVdelta2- thymocytes. The receptor source for this set is a girl less than two years old who had congenital heart surgery.

In this sample, this clone turned up a few times. One end of the junction varies from germline; a read error may be responsible. The chain recombines TRDV1 with TRDJ1, with D perhaps matching TRDD3 (7 bases). This CDR3 is 17 amino acids long. Germline V gene data show CDR1 as TSWWSYY and CDR2 as QGS. The CDR3 region is CALGAFPSPWGTDKLIF. The CDR3 nucleotides are TGTGCTCTGGGGGCCTTCCCCAGTCCCTGGGGGACCGATAAACTCATCTTT.

The gene calls are TRDV1 and TRDJ1, with 11 bases identical to TRDD3. The V and J ends lost 5 bases and 7 bases, in that order; junction bases with no gene match: 21. Germline lookup yields CDR1 TSWWSYY and CDR2 QGS. The CDR3 is 19 residues long. CDR3 residues: CALGPRPFRILGDNGKLIF. CDR3 coding DNA: TGTGCTCTTGGGCCCCGCCCCTTCCGAATACTGGGGGATAATGGTAAACTCATCTTT.

The chain links TRDV1 to TRDJ1; 7 bases fit TRDD3. Trimming at V came to 2 bases and at J to 4 bases, leaving 13 bases not matched to a gene. The germline V gene encodes CDR1 TSWWSYY and CDR2 QGS. The CDR3 consists of 17 residues. CDR3 bases: TGTGCTCTTGGGGAAATCAGAAGAGGTGGGGGGATCGATAAACTCATCTTT. Translated, it gives CALGEIRRGGGIDKLIF.

The chain employs TRDV1 and TRDJ1; D is perhaps TRDD3 (5 bases). The germline V gene has CDR1 TSWWSYY and CDR2 QGS. The germline V and J ends were trimmed by 5 bases and 2 bases, with 12 bases remaining between them. The CDR3 is made up of 14 amino acids. For the CDR3, the DNA is TGTGCTCTTGGGAAGGGGGGTATAACCGATAAACTCATCTTT. The encoded protein is CALGKGGITDKLIF.

This clone came up a few times. This rearrangement joins TRDV1 to TRDJ1; no clear D gene. V was clipped by 0 bases and J by 0 bases, with 14 bases between them. The CDR3 extends over 17 amino acids. CDR1 and CDR2 from the germline V gene are TSWWSYY and QGS. The DNA for the CDR3 is TGTGCTCTTGGGGAACTAGGGCCCTCCCAACACACCGATAAACTCATCTTT. This gives the protein CALGELGPSQHTDKLIF.